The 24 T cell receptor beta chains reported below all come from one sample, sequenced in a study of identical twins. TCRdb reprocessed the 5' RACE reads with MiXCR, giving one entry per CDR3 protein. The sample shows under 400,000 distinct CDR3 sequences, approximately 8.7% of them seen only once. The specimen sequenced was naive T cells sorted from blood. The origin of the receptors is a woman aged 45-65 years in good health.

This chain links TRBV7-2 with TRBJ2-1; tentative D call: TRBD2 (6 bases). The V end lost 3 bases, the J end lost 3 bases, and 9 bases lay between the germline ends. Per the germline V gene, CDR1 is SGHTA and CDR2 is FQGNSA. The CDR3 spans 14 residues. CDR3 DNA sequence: TGTGCCAGCAGCTTTGACGGGGGCTACAATGAGCAGTTCTTC. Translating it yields CASSFDGGYNEQFF. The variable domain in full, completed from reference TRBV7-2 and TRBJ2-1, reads GAGVSQSPSNKVTEKGKDVELRCDPISGHTALYWYRQSLGQGLEFLIYFQGNSAPDKSGLPSDRFSAERTGGSVSTLTIQRTQQEDSAVYLCASSFDGGYNEQFFGPGTRLTVL.

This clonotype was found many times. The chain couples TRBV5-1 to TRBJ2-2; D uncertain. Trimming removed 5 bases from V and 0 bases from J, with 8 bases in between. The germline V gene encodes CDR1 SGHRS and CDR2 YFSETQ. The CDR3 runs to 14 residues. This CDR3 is CASRGLSNTGELFF. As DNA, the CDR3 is TGCGCCAGCAGAGGCCTGTCGAACACCGGGGAGCTGTTTTTT. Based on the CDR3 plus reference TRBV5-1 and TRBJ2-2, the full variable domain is KAGVTQTPRYLIKTRGQQVTLSCSPISGHRSVSWYQQTPGQGLQFLFEYFSETQRNKGNFPGRFSGRQFSNSRSEMNVSTLELGDSALYLCASRGLSNTGELFFGEGSRLTVL.

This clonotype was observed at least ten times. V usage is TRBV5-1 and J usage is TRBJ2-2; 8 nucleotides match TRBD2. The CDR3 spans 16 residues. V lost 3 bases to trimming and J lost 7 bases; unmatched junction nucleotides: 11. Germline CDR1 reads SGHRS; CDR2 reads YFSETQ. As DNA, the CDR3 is TGCGCCAGCAGCTCCTCAAGCGGGAGTGTCGGCGGGGAGCTGTTTTTT. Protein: CASSSSSGSVGGELFF.

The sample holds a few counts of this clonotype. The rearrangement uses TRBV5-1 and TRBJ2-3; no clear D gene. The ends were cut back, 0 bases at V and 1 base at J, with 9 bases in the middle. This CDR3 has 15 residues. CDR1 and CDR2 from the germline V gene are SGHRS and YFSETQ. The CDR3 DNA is TGCGCCAGCAGCTTGGCCTCGGAGCGCACAGATACGCAGTATTTT. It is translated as CASSLASERTDTQYF.

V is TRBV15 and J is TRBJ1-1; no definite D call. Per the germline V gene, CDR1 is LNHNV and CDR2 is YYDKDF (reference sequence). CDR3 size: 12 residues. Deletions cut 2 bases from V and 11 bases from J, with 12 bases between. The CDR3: CATSRSEARAFF. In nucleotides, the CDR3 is TGTGCCACCAGCAGATCGGAGGCCCGGGCTTTCTTT. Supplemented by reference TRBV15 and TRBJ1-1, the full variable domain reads DAMVIQNPRYQVTQFGKPVTLSCSQTLNHNVMYWYQQKSSQAPKLLFHYYDKDFNNEADTPDNFQSRRPNTSFCFLDIRSPGLGDTAMYLCATSRSEARAFFGQGTRLTVV.

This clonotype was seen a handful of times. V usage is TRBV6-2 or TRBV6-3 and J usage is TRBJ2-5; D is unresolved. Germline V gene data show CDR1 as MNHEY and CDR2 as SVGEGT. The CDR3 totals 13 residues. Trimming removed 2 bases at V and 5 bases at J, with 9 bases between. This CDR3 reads CASSYPPGETQYF. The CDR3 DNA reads TGTGCCAGCAGTTACCCCCCTGGGGAGACCCAGTACTTC.

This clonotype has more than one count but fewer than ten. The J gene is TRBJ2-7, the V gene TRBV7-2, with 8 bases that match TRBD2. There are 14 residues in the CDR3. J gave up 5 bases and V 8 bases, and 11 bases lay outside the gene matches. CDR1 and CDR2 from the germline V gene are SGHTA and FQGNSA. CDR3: CASGFYGRADEQYF. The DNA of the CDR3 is TGTGCCAGCGGATTTTACGGGAGGGCCGACGAGCAGTACTTC.

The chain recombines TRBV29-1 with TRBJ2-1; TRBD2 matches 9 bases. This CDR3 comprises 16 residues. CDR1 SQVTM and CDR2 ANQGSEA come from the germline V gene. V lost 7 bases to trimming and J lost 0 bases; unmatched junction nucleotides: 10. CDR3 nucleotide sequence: TGCAGCGCCGAAGGGATTAGCGGGAGCTCCTACAATGAGCAGTTCTTC. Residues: CSAEGISGSSYNEQFF.

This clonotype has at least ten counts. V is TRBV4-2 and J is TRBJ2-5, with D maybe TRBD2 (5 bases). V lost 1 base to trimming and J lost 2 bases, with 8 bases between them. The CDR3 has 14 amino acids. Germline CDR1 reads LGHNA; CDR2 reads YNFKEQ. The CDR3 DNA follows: TGTGCCAGCAGCCAAGCGGGGATGCAAGAGACCCAGTACTTC. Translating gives CASSQAGMQETQYF.

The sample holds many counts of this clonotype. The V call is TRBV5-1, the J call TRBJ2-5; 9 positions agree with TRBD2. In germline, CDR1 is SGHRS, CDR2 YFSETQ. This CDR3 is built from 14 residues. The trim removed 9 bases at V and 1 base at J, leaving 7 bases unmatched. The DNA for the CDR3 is TGCGCCACCAGACTAGCGGAGGTCCAAGAGACCCAGTACTTC. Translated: CATRLAEVQETQYF.

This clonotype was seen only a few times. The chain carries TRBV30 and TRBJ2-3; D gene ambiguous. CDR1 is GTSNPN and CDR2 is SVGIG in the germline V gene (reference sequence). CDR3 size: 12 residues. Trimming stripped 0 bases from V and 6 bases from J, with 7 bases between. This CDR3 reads CAWSVLVDTQYF. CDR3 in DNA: TGTGCCTGGAGTGTTCTCGTGGATACGCAGTATTTT. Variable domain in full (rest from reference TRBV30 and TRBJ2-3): SQTIHQWPATLVQPVGSPLSLECTVEGTSNPNLYWYRQAAGRGLQLLFYSVGIGQISSEVPQNLSASRPQDRQFILSSKKLLLSDSGFYLCAWSVLVDTQYFGPGTRLTVL.

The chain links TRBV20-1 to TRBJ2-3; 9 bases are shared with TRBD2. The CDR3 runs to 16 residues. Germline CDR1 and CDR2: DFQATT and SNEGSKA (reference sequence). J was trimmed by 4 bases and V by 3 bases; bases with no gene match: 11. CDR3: CSARGRLAGVPDTQYF. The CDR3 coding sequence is TGCAGTGCTAGGGGCCGTTTAGCGGGAGTGCCAGATACGCAGTATTTT.

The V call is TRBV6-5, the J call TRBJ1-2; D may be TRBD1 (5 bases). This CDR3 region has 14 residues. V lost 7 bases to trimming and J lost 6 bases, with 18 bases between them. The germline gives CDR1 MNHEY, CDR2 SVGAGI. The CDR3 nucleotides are TGTGCCAGCAAGAAGGGGCCGAACCTGAATGGCTACACCTTC. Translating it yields CASKKGPNLNGYTF.

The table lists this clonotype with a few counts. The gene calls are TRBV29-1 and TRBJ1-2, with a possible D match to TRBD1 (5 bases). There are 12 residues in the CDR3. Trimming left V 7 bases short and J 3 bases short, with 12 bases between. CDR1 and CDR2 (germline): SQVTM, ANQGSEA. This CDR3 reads CSGRDWDYGYTF. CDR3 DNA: TGCAGCGGCCGGGACTGGGACTATGGCTACACCTTC.

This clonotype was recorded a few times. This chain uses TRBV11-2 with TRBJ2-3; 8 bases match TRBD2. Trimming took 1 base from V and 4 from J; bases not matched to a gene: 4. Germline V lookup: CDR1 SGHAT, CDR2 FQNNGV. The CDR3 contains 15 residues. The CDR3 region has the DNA TGTGCCAGCAGCTTAGGTAGCGGGAAAGCAGATACGCAGTATTTT. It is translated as CASSLGSGKADTQYF.

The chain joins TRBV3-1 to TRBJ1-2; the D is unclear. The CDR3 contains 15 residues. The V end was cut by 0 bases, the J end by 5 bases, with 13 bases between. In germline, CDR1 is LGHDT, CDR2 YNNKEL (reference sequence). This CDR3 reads CASSQDMGSGYGYTF. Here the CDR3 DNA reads TGTGCCAGCAGCCAAGATATGGGGTCCGGATATGGCTACACCTTC.

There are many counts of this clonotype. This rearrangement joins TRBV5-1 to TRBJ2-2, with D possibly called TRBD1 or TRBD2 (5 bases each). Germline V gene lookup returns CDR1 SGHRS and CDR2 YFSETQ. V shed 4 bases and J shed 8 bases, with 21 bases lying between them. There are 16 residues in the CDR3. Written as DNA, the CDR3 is TGCGCCAGCAGCGTCGCTCCCCCAGGGACCGGTGGGGAGCTGTTTTTT. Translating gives CASSVAPPGTGGELFF.

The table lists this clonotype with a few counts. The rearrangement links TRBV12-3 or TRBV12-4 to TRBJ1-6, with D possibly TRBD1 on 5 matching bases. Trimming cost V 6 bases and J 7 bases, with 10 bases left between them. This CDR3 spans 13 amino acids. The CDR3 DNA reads TGTGCCAGCAGCGTCAAGGGGAATTCACCCCTCCACTTT. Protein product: CASSVKGNSPLHF.

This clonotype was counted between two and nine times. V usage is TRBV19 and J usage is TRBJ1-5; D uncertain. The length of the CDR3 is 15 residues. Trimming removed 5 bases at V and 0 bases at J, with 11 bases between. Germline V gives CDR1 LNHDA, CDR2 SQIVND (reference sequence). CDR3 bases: TGTGCCAGTAGTCCGGATTTTTATAGCAATCAGCCCCAGCATTTT. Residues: CASSPDFYSNQPQHF. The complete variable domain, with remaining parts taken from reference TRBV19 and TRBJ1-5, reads DGGITQSPKYLFRKEGQNVTLSCEQNLNHDAMYWYRQDPGQGLRLIYYSQIVNDFQKGDIAEGYSVSREKKESFPLTVTSAQKNPTAFYLCASSPDFYSNQPQHFGDGTRLSIL.

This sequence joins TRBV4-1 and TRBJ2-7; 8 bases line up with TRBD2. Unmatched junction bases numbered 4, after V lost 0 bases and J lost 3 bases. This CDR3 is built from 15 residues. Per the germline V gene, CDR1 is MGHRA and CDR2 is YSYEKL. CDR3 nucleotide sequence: TGCGCCAGCAGCCAAGATCGAGCGGGGGTCTACGAGCAGTACTTC. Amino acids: CASSQDRAGVYEQYF.

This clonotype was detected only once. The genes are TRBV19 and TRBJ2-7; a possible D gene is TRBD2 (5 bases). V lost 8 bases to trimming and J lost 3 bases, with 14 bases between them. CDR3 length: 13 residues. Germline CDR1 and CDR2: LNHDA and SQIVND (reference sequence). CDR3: CASSERFDYEQYV. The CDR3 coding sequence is TGTGCCAGTTCAGAGCGGTTCGACTACGAGCAGTACGTC.

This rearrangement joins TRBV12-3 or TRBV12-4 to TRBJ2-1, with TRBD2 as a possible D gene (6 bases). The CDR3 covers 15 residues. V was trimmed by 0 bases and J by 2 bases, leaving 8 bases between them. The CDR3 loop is CASSLAGTAYNEQFF. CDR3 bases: TGTGCCAGCAGTTTAGCGGGGACTGCCTACAATGAGCAGTTCTTC.

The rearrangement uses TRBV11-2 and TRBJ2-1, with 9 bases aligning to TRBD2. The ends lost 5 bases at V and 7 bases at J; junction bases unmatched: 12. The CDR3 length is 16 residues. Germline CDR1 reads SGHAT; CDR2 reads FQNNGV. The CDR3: CASSARSSGDRNEQFF. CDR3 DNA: TGTGCCAGCAGCGCGAGGTCTAGCGGGGATAGAAATGAGCAGTTCTTC.

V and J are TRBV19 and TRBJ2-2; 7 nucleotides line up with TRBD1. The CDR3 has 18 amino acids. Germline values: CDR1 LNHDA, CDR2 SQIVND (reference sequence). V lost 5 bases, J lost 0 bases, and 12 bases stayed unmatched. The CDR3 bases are TGTGCCAGTAGTGCCAAAACCACCGGGACAGCGAACACCGGGGAGCTGTTTTTT. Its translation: CASSAKTTGTANTGELFF.